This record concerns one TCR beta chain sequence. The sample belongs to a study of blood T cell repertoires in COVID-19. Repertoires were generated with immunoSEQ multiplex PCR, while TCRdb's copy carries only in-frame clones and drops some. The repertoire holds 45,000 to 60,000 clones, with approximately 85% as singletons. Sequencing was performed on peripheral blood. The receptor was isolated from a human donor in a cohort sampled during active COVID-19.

CDR3 protein: CASSEPELLAGRWHQPQHF. CDR3 in DNA: TGTGCCAGCAGTGAACCCGAATTGCTGGCGGGAAGATGGCATCAGCCCCAGCATTTT. The chain carries TRBV2 and TRBJ1-5, with D hard to call. The germline V gene has CDR1 SNHLY and CDR2 FYNNEI. This CDR3 region has 19 residues. The V end lost 2 bases, the J end lost 5 bases, and 25 bases lay between the germline ends.